The clone carrying this T cell receptor (beta chain) has a count of ten or more. The antigen is unknown. The record originates from a study of regulatory T cells in long-lasting Graves disease. Study findings and constraints: TRBV28, TRBJ1-2 and TRBJ2-5 emerged as the favored segments in persistent disease.

Libraries of TCR beta came from iRepertoire HTBI primers plus Arm-PCR of CDR3 regions. Using its own MiXCR run on the multiplex PCR reads, TCRdb lists one record per CDR3 protein. The sample lists roughly 560,000 distinct CDR3 sequences; around 16% were seen once. Time point given: newly diagnosed GD, antithyroid drugs for less than 3 months. PBMC-derived RNA was used for the TCR library. Roughly 9.6-milliliter peripheral blood samples went into EDTA tubes. V lost 8 bases and J 1 base, leaving 4 bases between the germline ends. Germline V gene data show CDR1 as SNHLY and CDR2 as FYNNEI. There are 11 residues in the CDR3. These sequences were also reported in another study, on T cells in Graves' hyperthyroidism and ophthalmopathy. That source reports: The HTBI primer set drove a first-round RT-PCR of the TCR CDR3.

The clonotype originates from a woman aged 35-60 years with Graves disease. The chain uses TRBV2 and TRBJ2-3; the D is unclear. This material consisted of peripheral blood mononuclear cells (PBMCs), taken at new diagnosis, from a patient treated with antithyroid drugs. The CDR3 region is CASAGTDTQYF. The CDR3 bases are TGTGCCAGCGCGGGCACAGATACGCAGTATTTT.